Sequencing of this T cell receptor (beta chain) was carried out in a study of T cells in Graves' hyperthyroidism and ophthalmopathy. This clonotype was seen ten or more times. This CDR3 comprises 17 residues. Germline V CDR1 and CDR2: ENHRY, SYGVKD. Losses at the gene ends were 2 bases for V and 0 bases for J; bases not matched to a gene: 7. The authors deemed Graves' hyperthyroidism stable absent ophthalmopathy progression within 18 months. Regions amplified from RNA transcripts were the TCR beta CDR3 regions. In the first-round RT-PCR of the TCR CDR3, the HTBI primer set was used. TCRdb processed the multiplex PCR reads anew with MiXCR; each CDR3 protein has one entry. The data contain roughly 700,000 distinct CDR3 sequences, roughly 17% of them singletons.

This TCR was sampled from a man in his fifties or sixties with Graves' hyperthyroidism. The specimen was blood. This rearrangement joins TRBV10-3 to TRBJ1-3; 7 bases are a match to TRBD1. CDR3 DNA: TGTGCCATCAGTGAGCCTCTGGGACAGAGCTCTGGAAACACCATATATTTT. This gives the protein CAISEPLGQSSGNTIYF.